This T cell receptor (beta chain) emerged from a study of T cells after yellow fever vaccination. This clonotype has more than one count but fewer than ten. Using its own MiXCR run on the 5' RACE reads, TCRdb lists one record per CDR3 protein. Among just under 600,000 distinct CDR3 sequences listed, about 13% were seen once. The CDR3 is made up of 13 amino acids. Germline V gives CDR1 KGHSH, CDR2 LQKENI. V was pared by 5 bases and J by 4 bases, with 9 bases between. This chain uses TRBV18 with TRBJ2-1, with D tentatively TRBD2 (6 bases). This sample comprised PBMCs, obtained on the day of the yellow fever booster vaccination. This receptor was taken from a man aged 25-45 years who received the YFV17D yellow fever vaccine. CDR3 protein: CASSSSEYNEQFF. Here the CDR3 DNA reads TGTGCCAGCTCATCTAGCGAGTACAATGAGCAGTTCTTC.